Listed here are 9 T cell receptor beta chains from one sample, sequenced in a study of vaccination effects on CD4 cells after COVID-19. Viral peptide pools were used in the ViraFEST assay to expand antigen-specific CD4+ T cells, and sequencing came afterward. Researchers isolated CD4+ T cells once approximately ten days of culture had elapsed. Subjects were given two BNT162b2 or mRNA-1273 vaccine doses. Here immunoSEQ multiplex PCR was the method, and the copy in TCRdb shows in-frame clones only, minus some. The sample shows tens of thousands of clones, approximately 69% of them seen only once. Antigen specificity for these receptors is unknown. Specimen: CD4+ T cells from PBMCs cultured with SARS-CoV-2 spike peptides, collected after COVID-19 vaccination. The source is a human donor who received a COVID-19 vaccine.

This clone was seen a few times. The rearrangement uses TRBV29-1 and TRBJ1-1; TRBD1 might be the D (5 bases). The germline V gene encodes CDR1 SQVTM and CDR2 ANQGSEA. V lost 6 bases and J 3 bases, leaving 11 bases between the germline ends. The CDR3 runs 12 residues. In nucleotides, the CDR3 is TGCAGCGTCAATGAAGGGGACACTGAAGCTTTCTTT. Its translation is CSVNEGDTEAFF.

V gene TRBV4-1 combines with J gene TRBJ2-1; TRBD2 aligns across 7 bases. V was clipped by 1 base and J by 9 bases; unmatched bases: 6. CDR3 size: 14 residues. Germline lookup yields CDR1 MGHRA and CDR2 YSYEKL. The DNA of the CDR3 is TGCGCCAGCAGCCAAGGCAGCGGGACGGGTGAGCAGTTCTTC. Translation: CASSQGSGTGEQFF.

The rearrangement joins TRBV19 to TRBJ1-2, with D hard to call. The CDR3 covers 14 residues. The V and J ends lost 3 bases and 2 bases respectively, with 10 bases between them. Germline CDR1 reads LNHDA; CDR2 reads SQIVND (reference sequence). The CDR3 protein is CASSIPTENYGYTF. The DNA of the CDR3 is TGTGCCAGTAGTATCCCAACAGAGAACTATGGCTACACCTTC.

The sample holds a few counts of this clone. It is unclear where the CDR3 begins or ends on the DNA, so no DNA is shown, and the CDR3 is as TCRdb lists it. The genes are TRBV28 and TRBJ1-1; the table's D call of TRBD1 was not tested on the DNA. Both ends counted, the CDR3 spans 11 residues. Germline CDR1 and CDR2: MDHEN and SYDVKM. CDR3: CASSFGQGTFF.

The chain carries TRBV30 and TRBJ1-2, with 9 bases that match TRBD1. The CDR3 runs 16 residues. CDR1 and CDR2 from the germline V gene are GTSNPN and SVGIG (reference sequence). The junction had 8 bases not matched to a gene; V was cut back by 3 bases and J by 0 bases. CDR3 coding DNA: TGTGCCTGGAGGCACAGGGGGCGTTTTCCTAACTATGGCTACACCTTC. The encoded protein is CAWRHRGRFPNYGYTF.

The CDR3 here is CATLPYGALGYGYTF. DNA for the CDR3: TGTGCCACGCTCCCATACGGGGCGCTAGGCTATGGCTACACCTTC. The V call is TRBV27, the J call TRBJ1-2; possibly TRBD1 for D (5 bases). The germline V and J ends were trimmed by 10 bases and 4 bases, with 22 bases remaining between them. Germline V lookup: CDR1 MNHEY, CDR2 SMNVEV (reference sequence). The CDR3 runs 15 residues.

The chain couples TRBV24-1 to TRBJ2-5, with TRBD1 as a possible D gene (6 bases). The length of the CDR3 is 13 residues. V lost 6 bases and J lost 1, with 8 bases in between. Germline lookup yields CDR1 KGHDR and CDR2 SFDVKD. This chain's CDR3 is CATSSGVQETQYF. DNA of the CDR3: TGTGCCACCAGTTCAGGGGTCCAAGAGACCCAGTACTTC.

J is TRBJ2-1 and V is TRBV10-3; 10 bases fit TRBD2. With V trimmed by 8 bases and J by 4 bases, 2 bases remained unmatched. CDR3 length: 13 amino acids. From germline, CDR1 is ENHRY and CDR2 SYGVKD. CDR3: CAIGTSEYNEQFF. As DNA, the CDR3 is TGTGCCATCGGGACTAGCGAGTACAATGAGCAGTTCTTC.

The chain uses TRBV19 and TRBJ1-1, with 7 positions matching TRBD1. Germline loops: CDR1 LNHDA, CDR2 SQIVND (reference sequence). The CDR3 has 12 amino acids. After removal of 1 base from V and 9 bases from J, the junction contained 2 bases not matched to a gene. The DNA for the CDR3 is TGTGCCAGTAGTATAGGACAGGGCAAAGCTTTCTTT. This encodes CASSIGQGKAFF.